Listed below are T cell receptor beta chains from one sample, sequenced in a study of T cells after yellow fever vaccination. TCRdb fed the 5' RACE reads into MiXCR, producing one record per CDR3 protein. Among hundreds of thousands of distinct CDR3 sequences listed, less than 4.5% were seen once. The sequences come from PBMCs, collected on the day of the yellow fever booster vaccination. These receptors came from a man aged 18 to 29 who received the YFV17D yellow fever vaccine. Both conserved end residues are part of each CDR3. The order of the fields is D gene, clone size, V gene, CDR3 length, J gene, CDR3 protein, CDR3 DNA. A D gene is named only where the DNA matches it firmly. Clone size is not always given. Where it is, it says once, few, many or a class for expanded clones.

d_call: -; clone_size: many; v_call: TRBV29-1; cdr3_length: 13; j_call: TRBJ1-1; cdr3_aa: CSVVGPGHTEAFF; cdr3_nt: TGCAGCGTGGTTGGACCTGGTCACACTGAAGCTTTCTTT
d_call: -; clone_size: few; v_call: TRBV6-2/TRBV6-3; cdr3_length: 17; j_call: TRBJ1-1; cdr3_aa: CASTSVTLGLGNTEAFF; cdr3_nt: TGTGCCAGTACCTCAGTGACACTTGGATTAGGGAACACTGAAGCTTTCTTT
d_call: TRBD2; clone_size: -; v_call: TRBV4-1; cdr3_length: 17; j_call: TRBJ2-1; cdr3_aa: CASSQDRGTSGVDEQFF; cdr3_nt: TGCGCCAGCAGCCAAGATCGGGGGACTAGCGGGGTCGATGAGCAGTTCTTC
d_call: -; clone_size: -; v_call: TRBV3-1; cdr3_length: 15; j_call: TRBJ2-1; cdr3_aa: CASSQDGWGRFEQFF; cdr3_nt: TGTGCCAGCAGCCAAGATGGGTGGGGTCGGTTTGAGCAGTTCTTC
d_call: TRBD2; clone_size: many; v_call: TRBV5-1; cdr3_length: 16; j_call: TRBJ2-1; cdr3_aa: CASSLFLAGSYNEQFF; cdr3_nt: TGCGCCAGCAGCTTGTTTTTAGCGGGAAGCTACAATGAGCAGTTCTTC
d_call: -; clone_size: few; v_call: TRBV7-7; cdr3_length: 15; j_call: TRBJ1-4; cdr3_aa: CASSFSPRFGEKLFF; cdr3_nt: TGTGCTAGCAGCTTCTCCCCCAGGTTCGGTGAAAAACTGTTTTTT
d_call: -; clone_size: -; v_call: TRBV11-2; cdr3_length: 15; j_call: TRBJ2-6; cdr3_aa: CASRSTGTGANVLTF; cdr3_nt: TGTGCCAGCAGGAGTACAGGGACAGGGGCCAACGTCCTGACTTTC
d_call: TRBD2; clone_size: few; v_call: TRBV5-5; cdr3_length: 16; j_call: TRBJ2-1; cdr3_aa: CASSPTGTSGYNEQFF; cdr3_nt: TGTGCCAGCAGCCCTACCGGGACTAGCGGGTACAATGAGCAGTTCTTC
d_call: -; clone_size: many; v_call: TRBV9; cdr3_length: 13; j_call: TRBJ2-5; cdr3_aa: CASSLAGAKTQYF; cdr3_nt: TGTGCCAGCAGTCTTGCAGGGGCGAAGACCCAGTACTTC
d_call: -; clone_size: few; v_call: TRBV7-3; cdr3_length: 15; j_call: TRBJ2-3; cdr3_aa: CASSVSGRSTDTQYF; cdr3_nt: TGTGCCAGCAGCGTCAGCGGGCGTAGCACAGATACGCAGTATTTT
d_call: -; clone_size: few; v_call: TRBV29-1; cdr3_length: 12; j_call: TRBJ1-1; cdr3_aa: CSVQEGHTEAFF; cdr3_nt: TGCAGCGTCCAAGAGGGGCACACTGAAGCTTTCTTT
d_call: -; clone_size: -; v_call: TRBV10-3; cdr3_length: 12; j_call: TRBJ2-5; cdr3_aa: CAISEAQETQYF; cdr3_nt: TGTGCCATCAGTGAGGCGCAAGAGACCCAGTACTTC
d_call: -; clone_size: -; v_call: TRBV25-1; cdr3_length: 13; j_call: TRBJ2-5; cdr3_aa: CASSEWEGGGQYF; cdr3_nt: TGTGCCAGCAGTGAATGGGAGGGGGGTGGCCAGTACTTC
d_call: -; clone_size: many; v_call: TRBV7-2; cdr3_length: 14; j_call: TRBJ1-2; cdr3_aa: CASSPQTGYYGYTF; cdr3_nt: TGTGCCAGCAGCCCCCAGACAGGCTACTATGGCTACACCTTC
d_call: -; clone_size: few; v_call: TRBV20-1; cdr3_length: 13; j_call: TRBJ1-2; cdr3_aa: CSANSPGDYGYTF; cdr3_nt: TGCAGTGCTAACAGCCCCGGGGACTATGGCTACACCTTC
d_call: -; clone_size: many; v_call: TRBV6-5; cdr3_length: 14; j_call: TRBJ1-2; cdr3_aa: CASRAPGHSYGYTF; cdr3_nt: TGTGCCAGCAGAGCACCGGGACACAGCTATGGCTACACCTTC
d_call: TRBD2; clone_size: many; v_call: TRBV3-1; cdr3_length: 16; j_call: TRBJ2-3; cdr3_aa: CASSRLAGGRTDTQYF; cdr3_nt: TGTGCCAGCAGCCGCCTAGCGGGGGGGCGTACAGATACGCAGTATTTT
d_call: -; clone_size: few; v_call: TRBV6-2/TRBV6-3; cdr3_length: 16; j_call: TRBJ2-3; cdr3_aa: CASSYSNRELTDTQYF; cdr3_nt: TGTGCCAGCAGTTACTCGAATCGGGAGTTGACAGATACGCAGTATTTT
d_call: -; clone_size: many; v_call: TRBV5-1; cdr3_length: 13; j_call: TRBJ2-1; cdr3_aa: CASSGVSYNEQFF; cdr3_nt: TGCGCCAGCAGCGGGGTTTCCTACAATGAGCAGTTCTTC
d_call: TRBD1; clone_size: many; v_call: TRBV7-9; cdr3_length: 16; j_call: TRBJ1-2; cdr3_aa: CASSRGGTGDYYGYTF; cdr3_nt: TGTGCCAGCAGCCGTGGGGGAACAGGGGATTACTATGGCTACACCTTC
d_call: TRBD2; clone_size: many; v_call: TRBV7-9; cdr3_length: 17; j_call: TRBJ2-5; cdr3_aa: CASSPKLAGVYQETQYF; cdr3_nt: TGTGCCAGCAGCCCCAAGCTAGCGGGGGTGTACCAAGAGACCCAGTACTTC
d_call: -; clone_size: few; v_call: TRBV6-1; cdr3_length: 17; j_call: TRBJ1-4; cdr3_aa: CASMGFLGARINEKLFF; cdr3_nt: TGTGCCAGCATGGGGTTTCTAGGGGCCAGGATTAATGAAAAACTGTTTTTT
d_call: TRBD2; clone_size: few; v_call: TRBV7-9; cdr3_length: 16; j_call: TRBJ2-3; cdr3_aa: CASSLGRGANTDTQYF; cdr3_nt: TGTGCCAGCAGCCTTGGGCGGGGGGCAAACACAGATACGCAGTATTTT
d_call: -; clone_size: -; v_call: TRBV18; cdr3_length: 15; j_call: TRBJ2-3; cdr3_aa: CASSLNLQGLDTQYF; cdr3_nt: TGTGCCAGCTCACTCAACCTCCAGGGTTTAGATACGCAGTATTTT
d_call: TRBD2; clone_size: many; v_call: TRBV7-2; cdr3_length: 12; j_call: TRBJ2-7; cdr3_aa: CASTVAGGEQYF; cdr3_nt: TGTGCCAGCACCGTCGCGGGGGGCGAGCAGTACTTC
d_call: -; clone_size: few; v_call: TRBV20-1; cdr3_length: 12; j_call: TRBJ2-1; cdr3_aa: CSATGLTGEQFF; cdr3_nt: TGCAGTGCTACGGGACTGACGGGTGAGCAGTTCTTC
d_call: -; clone_size: -; v_call: TRBV5-1; cdr3_length: 14; j_call: TRBJ1-1; cdr3_aa: CASSLPPANTEAFF; cdr3_nt: TGCGCCAGCAGCTTACCCCCAGCGAACACTGAAGCTTTCTTT
d_call: -; clone_size: many; v_call: TRBV5-5; cdr3_length: 15; j_call: TRBJ1-1; cdr3_aa: CASTPITGTTTEAFF; cdr3_nt: TGTGCCAGCACCCCCATTACCGGGACAACCACTGAAGCTTTCTTT
d_call: TRBD1; clone_size: many; v_call: TRBV5-1; cdr3_length: 15; j_call: TRBJ2-4; cdr3_aa: CASSLGTGGLDIQYF; cdr3_nt: TGCGCCAGCAGCTTGGGCACAGGGGGCTTGGACATTCAGTACTTC
d_call: TRBD1; clone_size: many; v_call: TRBV5-6; cdr3_length: 19; j_call: TRBJ2-3; cdr3_aa: CASSLGGQETSWSTDTQYF; cdr3_nt: TGTGCCAGCAGCTTGGGGGGACAGGAAACCTCGTGGAGCACAGATACGCAGTATTTT
d_call: TRBD1; clone_size: -; v_call: TRBV5-4; cdr3_length: 14; j_call: TRBJ2-5; cdr3_aa: CASSRGQDQETQYF; cdr3_nt: TGTGCCAGCAGCAGGGGACAGGACCAAGAGACCCAGTACTTC
d_call: -; clone_size: -; v_call: TRBV5-1; cdr3_length: 14; j_call: TRBJ2-1; cdr3_aa: CASSPRDRSYEQFF; cdr3_nt: TGCGCCAGCAGCCCCCGGGACCGGTCCTATGAGCAGTTCTTC
d_call: -; clone_size: many; v_call: TRBV7-9; cdr3_length: 11; j_call: TRBJ2-7; cdr3_aa: CASSFLDEQYF; cdr3_nt: TGTGCCAGCAGCTTCTTGGACGAGCAGTACTTC
d_call: -; clone_size: -; v_call: TRBV5-1; cdr3_length: 17; j_call: TRBJ2-6; cdr3_aa: CASSLQAPASGANVLTF; cdr3_nt: TGCGCCAGCAGCTTACAGGCTCCGGCCTCTGGGGCCAACGTCCTGACTTTC
d_call: -; clone_size: few; v_call: TRBV4-1; cdr3_length: 14; j_call: TRBJ1-2; cdr3_aa: CASSSNYLGEGYTF; cdr3_nt: TGCGCCAGCAGCTCGAACTACCTAGGGGAAGGCTACACCTTC
d_call: -; clone_size: many; v_call: TRBV5-5; cdr3_length: 15; j_call: TRBJ1-3; cdr3_aa: CASSGGASAGNTIYF; cdr3_nt: TGTGCCAGCAGCGGAGGGGCTTCCGCGGGAAACACCATATATTTT
d_call: -; clone_size: -; v_call: TRBV6-6; cdr3_length: 14; j_call: TRBJ1-2; cdr3_aa: CASSYSGENYGYTF; cdr3_nt: TGTGCCAGCAGTTACTCCGGCGAGAACTATGGCTACACCTTC
d_call: -; clone_size: many; v_call: TRBV29-1; cdr3_length: 14; j_call: TRBJ1-2; cdr3_aa: CSVEEGPRGDGYTF; cdr3_nt: TGCAGCGTTGAAGAGGGGCCCCGAGGGGACGGCTACACCTTC
d_call: -; clone_size: few; v_call: TRBV5-1; cdr3_length: 15; j_call: TRBJ2-7; cdr3_aa: CASTRGTGPPYEQYF; cdr3_nt: TGCGCCAGCACCCGGGGAACGGGGCCCCCCTACGAGCAGTACTTC
d_call: TRBD1; clone_size: -; v_call: TRBV11-2; cdr3_length: 16; j_call: TRBJ1-2; cdr3_aa: CASSSRGRQGERGYTF; cdr3_nt: TGTGCCAGCAGCTCAAGAGGTAGACAGGGGGAGCGTGGCTACACCTTC
d_call: -; clone_size: few; v_call: TRBV19; cdr3_length: 13; j_call: TRBJ1-6; cdr3_aa: CASSTGPSSPLHF; cdr3_nt: TGTGCCAGTAGTACCGGCCCAAGTTCACCCCTCCACTTT
d_call: TRBD2; clone_size: -; v_call: TRBV7-2; cdr3_length: 17; j_call: TRBJ2-5; cdr3_aa: CASSLLAGQPSAETQYF; cdr3_nt: TGTGCCAGCAGCTTATTAGCGGGACAACCTTCGGCAGAGACCCAGTACTTC
d_call: -; clone_size: many; v_call: TRBV3-1; cdr3_length: 14; j_call: TRBJ1-1; cdr3_aa: CASSPTGGNTEAFF; cdr3_nt: TGTGCCAGCAGCCCCACGGGGGGCAACACTGAAGCTTTCTTT
d_call: TRBD1; clone_size: many; v_call: TRBV5-6; cdr3_length: 13; j_call: TRBJ1-2; cdr3_aa: CATRGANRGSYTF; cdr3_nt: TGTGCCACTAGGGGGGCGAACAGGGGGAGCTACACCTTC
d_call: TRBD2; clone_size: many; v_call: TRBV5-1; cdr3_length: 18; j_call: TRBJ2-1; cdr3_aa: CASTPHPGRGAAYNEQFF; cdr3_nt: TGCGCCAGCACCCCTCACCCCGGGCGGGGGGCGGCCTACAATGAGCAGTTCTTC
d_call: TRBD1; clone_size: many; v_call: TRBV29-1; cdr3_length: 11; j_call: TRBJ1-1; cdr3_aa: CSGQGNTEAFF; cdr3_nt: TGCAGCGGACAGGGGAACACTGAAGCTTTCTTT
d_call: TRBD1; clone_size: many; v_call: TRBV11-2; cdr3_length: 15; j_call: TRBJ1-5; cdr3_aa: CASSPSRDRVQPQHF; cdr3_nt: TGTGCCAGCAGCCCTAGCCGGGACAGAGTTCAGCCCCAGCATTTT
d_call: -; clone_size: many; v_call: TRBV29-1; cdr3_length: 13; j_call: TRBJ2-4; cdr3_aa: CSVEELAKNIQYF; cdr3_nt: TGCAGCGTTGAAGAACTAGCCAAAAACATTCAGTACTTC
d_call: -; clone_size: many; v_call: TRBV5-6; cdr3_length: 12; j_call: TRBJ2-5; cdr3_aa: CASSPLRETQYF; cdr3_nt: TGTGCCAGCAGCCCACTACGGGAGACCCAGTACTTC
d_call: TRBD2; clone_size: many; v_call: TRBV12-3/TRBV12-4; cdr3_length: 16; j_call: TRBJ2-5; cdr3_aa: CASSLGRVLSQETQYF; cdr3_nt: TGTGCCAGCAGTTTGGGGAGGGTTTTATCCCAAGAGACCCAGTACTTC
d_call: -; clone_size: many; v_call: TRBV20-1; cdr3_length: 13; j_call: TRBJ1-2; cdr3_aa: CSAREDLNYGYTF; cdr3_nt: TGCAGTGCTAGAGAGGACCTGAACTATGGCTACACCTTC
d_call: -; clone_size: many; v_call: TRBV9; cdr3_length: 14; j_call: TRBJ1-2; cdr3_aa: CASSSRWGGYGYTF; cdr3_nt: TGTGCCAGCAGCTCCCGTTGGGGGGGCTATGGCTACACCTTC
d_call: -; clone_size: -; v_call: TRBV7-2; cdr3_length: 13; j_call: TRBJ2-3; cdr3_aa: CASSFTITDTQYF; cdr3_nt: TGTGCCAGCAGCTTTACTATCACAGATACGCAGTATTTT
d_call: -; clone_size: -; v_call: TRBV29-1; cdr3_length: 12; j_call: TRBJ1-4; cdr3_aa: CSVGWGDEKLFF; cdr3_nt: TGCAGCGTTGGTTGGGGTGATGAAAAACTGTTTTTT
d_call: TRBD1; clone_size: -; v_call: TRBV5-4; cdr3_length: 11; j_call: TRBJ2-5; cdr3_aa: CASTGLETQYF; cdr3_nt: TGTGCTTCGACAGGGTTGGAGACCCAGTACTTC